This paragraph covers one T cell receptor (beta chain) sequence. Germline CDR1 and CDR2: SGHTA and FQGNSA. The CDR3 has 15 residues. Trimming took 5 bases from V and 4 from J; bases not matched to a gene: 6. This specimen belongs to a study of blood T cell repertoires in COVID-19. Profiled with immunoSEQ multiplex PCR; TCRdb holds only in-frame clones, not every one. Of around 94,000 clones listed, about 80% are singletons. The sequence derives from a man aged 60 to 69 with acute or convalescent COVID-19. The sample comprised peripheral blood. The V and J genes are TRBV7-2 and TRBJ1-5; 9 bases line up with TRBD1. The DNA of the CDR3 is TGTGCCAGCAGCCTATCGACAGGGGGGAATCAGCCCCAGCATTTT. Residues: CASSLSTGGNQPQHF. The whole variable domain, remainder taken from reference TRBV7-2 and TRBJ1-5, is GAGVSQSPSNKVTEKGKDVELRCDPISGHTALYWYRQSLGQGLEFLIYFQGNSAPDKSGLPSDRFSAERTGGSVSTLTIQRTQQEDSAVYLCASSLSTGGNQPQHFGDGTRLSIL.